These 3 T cell receptor beta chains were all obtained from the same sample, sequenced in a study of siplizumab effects on memory and regulatory T cells. Only in-frame clones appear in the TCRdb table, and some are missing; sequencing was by immunoSEQ multiplex PCR. The data show some 100,000 clones, with 75% to 95% seen just once and roughly 2.7% held by the top ten. Sequenced material: CD4+ T cells sorted from blood. These receptors came from a human donor in good health. Some clones in this sample may be carry-over from other donors' samples.

The rearrangement joins TRBV23-1 to TRBJ2-7, with a weak D call TRBD1 (6 bases). TRBV23-1 falls under the ORF class, with uncertain function. V dropped 10 bases and J dropped 2 bases, with 21 bases sitting between them. CDR3 size: 15 residues. The CDR3 DNA is TGCGCCACCTCCCAGTACCGGGACAATCCCTACGAGCAGTACTTC. Residues: CATSQYRDNPYEQYF.

The chain uses TRBV6-6 and TRBJ1-5; 7 bases are shared with TRBD1. Trimming at V came to 5 bases and at J to 6 bases, leaving 10 bases not matched to a gene. Per the germline V gene, CDR1 is MNHNY and CDR2 is SVGAGI (reference sequence). This CDR3 has 15 residues. CDR3 nucleotide sequence: TGTGCCAGCAGTCCGACAGGGAAGGTCGGTCAGCCCCAGCATTTT. Amino acids: CASSPTGKVGQPQHF.

This sequence joins TRBV10-1 and TRBJ2-3; 8 nucleotides agree with TRBD2. Germline lookup yields CDR1 WNHNN and CDR2 SYGVQD (reference sequence). Losses at the gene ends were 8 bases for V and 4 bases for J; bases not matched to a gene: 5. This CDR3 comprises 13 residues. The chain's CDR3 is CASRAGVADTQYF. The CDR3 DNA reads as TGCGCCAGCCGAGCGGGAGTGGCAGATACGCAGTATTTT.